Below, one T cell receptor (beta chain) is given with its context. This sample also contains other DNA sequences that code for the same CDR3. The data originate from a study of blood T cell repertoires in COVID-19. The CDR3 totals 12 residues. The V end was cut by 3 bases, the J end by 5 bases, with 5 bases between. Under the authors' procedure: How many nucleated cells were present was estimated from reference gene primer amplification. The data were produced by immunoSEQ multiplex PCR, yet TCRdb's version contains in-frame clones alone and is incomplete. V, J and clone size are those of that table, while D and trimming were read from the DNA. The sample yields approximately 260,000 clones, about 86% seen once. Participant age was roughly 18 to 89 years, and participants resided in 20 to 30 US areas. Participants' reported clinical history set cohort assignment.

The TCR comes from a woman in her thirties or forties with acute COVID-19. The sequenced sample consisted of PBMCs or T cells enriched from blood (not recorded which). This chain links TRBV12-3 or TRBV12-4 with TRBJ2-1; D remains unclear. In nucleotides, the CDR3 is TGTGCCAGCAGTTTGAGGAACAATGAGCAGTTCTTC. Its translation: CASSLRNNEQFF.